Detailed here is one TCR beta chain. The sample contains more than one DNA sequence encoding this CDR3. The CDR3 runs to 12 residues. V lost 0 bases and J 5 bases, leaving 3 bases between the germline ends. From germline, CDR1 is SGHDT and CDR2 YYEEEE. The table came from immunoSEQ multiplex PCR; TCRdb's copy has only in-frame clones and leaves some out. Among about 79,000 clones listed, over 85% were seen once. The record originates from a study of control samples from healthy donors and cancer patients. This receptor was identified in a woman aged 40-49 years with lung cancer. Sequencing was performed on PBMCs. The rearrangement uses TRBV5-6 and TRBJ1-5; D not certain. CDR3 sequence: CASSLGDQPQHF. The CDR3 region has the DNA TGTGCCAGCAGCTTGGGTGATCAGCCCCAGCATTTT.